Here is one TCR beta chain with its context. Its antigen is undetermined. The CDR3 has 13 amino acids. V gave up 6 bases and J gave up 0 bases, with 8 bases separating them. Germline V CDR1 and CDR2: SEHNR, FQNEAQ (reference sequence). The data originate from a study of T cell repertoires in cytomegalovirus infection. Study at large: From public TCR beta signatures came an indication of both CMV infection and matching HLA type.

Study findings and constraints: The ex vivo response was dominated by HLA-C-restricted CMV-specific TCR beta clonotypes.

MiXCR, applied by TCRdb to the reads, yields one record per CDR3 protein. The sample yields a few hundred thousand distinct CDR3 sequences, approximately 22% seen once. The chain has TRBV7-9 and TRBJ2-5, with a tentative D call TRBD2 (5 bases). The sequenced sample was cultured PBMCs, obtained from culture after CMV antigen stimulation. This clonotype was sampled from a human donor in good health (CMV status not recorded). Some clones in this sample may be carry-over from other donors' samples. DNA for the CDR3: TGTGCCAGCAGTCCGCGGGACCAAGAGACCCAGTACTTC. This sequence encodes CASSPRDQETQYF.